This T cell receptor beta chain emerged from a study of cytomegalovirus exposure and HLA in healthy donors. On the study more broadly: From HLA-typed donors, an early data release held approximately 85 million unique TCRs. Study-wide points: Later on, analysis showed that most CMV-associated TCR beta chains appeared to be HLA-restricted. V- and J-gene trimming of TCR beta was linked (in a later analysis) to a missense DCLRE1C variant. Immune exposure information available was restricted to CMV serostatus.

CDR3 length: 12 residues. The V end was cut by 2 bases, the J end by 0 bases, with 5 bases between. The V gene's germline CDR1 is GTSNPN and CDR2 SVGIG (reference sequence). PCR involved 60 Vbeta and 13 Jbeta primers. Produced via immunoSEQ multiplex PCR; TCRdb's table is partial and in-frame only. The data show about 130,000 clones, with 70% to 80% seen just once and approximately 1.6% held by the top ten. As to this clone: Its antigen is unidentified.

Sequenced material: PBMCs. The rearrangement uses TRBV30 and TRBJ2-7; no definite D call. This clonotype was obtained from a female donor in good health and CMV-seronegative. The CDR3 protein is CAWSSFSYEQYF. CDR3 nucleotides: TGTGCCTGGAGTTCTTTCTCCTACGAGCAGTACTTC.